This T cell receptor (beta chain) was documented in a study of beta chain features in type 1 diabetes. In the study overall: All samples yielded some 100,000,000 examined sorted cells. Overall study findings and caveats: VDJ junctions from type 1 diabetes patients carried fewer insertions and larger deletions. PCR might pick shorter templates more often, in the same way for patients and controls.

Germline trimming cut 6 bases from V and 5 bases from J; bases unmatched to any gene: 8. Germline V gene sequence: CDR1 MNHEY, CDR2 SMNVEV (reference sequence). The CDR3 totals 15 residues. Reverse transcribing all isolated RNA meant expressed TCRB transcripts were sequenced. Assay used: immunoSEQ multiplex PCR; TCRdb lists only in-frame clones, some missing. The table has 900,000 or so clones, about 17% seen once. The authors sorted CD4+ naive, central memory, regulatory and stem cell-like memory cells via CD45RO/CCR7/CD25/CD127/CD95/CD27. This clone has just a few counts. Its target is unknown. The TCR sequence derives from a woman aged 18 to 35 in good health. The chain uses TRBV27 and TRBJ2-2; 8 bases line up with TRBD2. The sample was naive CD4+ T cells from blood. The CDR3 sequence is CASSPGLAVTGELFF. The CDR3 nucleotides read TGTGCCAGCAGCCCCGGACTAGCCGTAACCGGGGAGCTGTTTTTT.